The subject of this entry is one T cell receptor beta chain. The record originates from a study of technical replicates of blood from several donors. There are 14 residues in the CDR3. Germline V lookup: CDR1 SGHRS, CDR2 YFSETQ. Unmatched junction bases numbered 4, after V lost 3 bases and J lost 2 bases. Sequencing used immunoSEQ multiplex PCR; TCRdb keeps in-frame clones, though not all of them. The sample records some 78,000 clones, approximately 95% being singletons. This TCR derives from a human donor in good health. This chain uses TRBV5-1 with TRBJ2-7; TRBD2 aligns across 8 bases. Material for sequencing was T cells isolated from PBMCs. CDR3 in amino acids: CASSSAGGPYEQYF. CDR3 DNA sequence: TGCGCCAGCAGCTCTGCGGGGGGCCCCTACGAGCAGTACTTC.